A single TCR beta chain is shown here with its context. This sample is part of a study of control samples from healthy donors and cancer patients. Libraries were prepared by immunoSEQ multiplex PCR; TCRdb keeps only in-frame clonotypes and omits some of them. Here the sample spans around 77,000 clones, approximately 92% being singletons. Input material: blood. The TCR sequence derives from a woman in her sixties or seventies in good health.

As DNA, the CDR3 is TGTGCCAGCAGCTCAACCTCGGCATCCTACGAGCAGTACTTC. Protein product: CASSSTSASYEQYF. V is TRBV11-2 and J is TRBJ2-7; no clear D gene. The germline V gene encodes CDR1 SGHAT and CDR2 FQNNGV. The V end was cut by 4 bases, the J end by 1 base, with 11 bases between. This CDR3 is built from 14 residues.